This section outlines one T cell receptor (beta chain) sequence together with its context. What it binds is unknown. Only in-frame clones appear in the TCRdb table, and some are missing; sequencing was by immunoSEQ multiplex PCR. The data hold around 63,000 clones, with about 70% observed a single time. Germline CDR1 is SGHDN and CDR2 is FVKESK. The CDR3 spans 13 residues. The germline V and J ends were trimmed by 4 bases and 9 bases, with 15 bases remaining between them. The sort gate was single viable CD3+CD4+CD8-CD45RO+ cells for memory CD4+ T cells. Donors' CMV status reflects serum IgG against pp150, pp28, p38, p52. The sample is drawn from a study of memory CD4+ T cells and cytomegalovirus serostatus. Study conclusions and caveats: Suggested: most of the CMV-linked TCR signature lies in CD4+ memory cells.

Sequencing input: memory CD4+ T cells from blood. The rearrangement uses TRBV14 and TRBJ2-5, with a possible D match to TRBD2 (5 bases). This clonotype was obtained from an adult in good health and CMV-seropositive. Written as DNA, the CDR3 is TGTGCCAGCAGCCCCAGCCCGAGGGTCCCCCAGTACTTC. This codes for CASSPSPRVPQYF.